These 16 T cell receptor beta chains originate from one sample sequenced in a study of cytomegalovirus exposure and HLA in healthy donors. Amplification used 60 Vbeta primers and 13 Jbeta primers. Sequenced by immunoSEQ multiplex PCR; TCRdb stores in-frame clones only, minus some. The sample consists of 80,000 or so clones, under 70% of them appearing once. The sequenced sample was PBMCs. All receptors come from a man aged 25-40 years in good health and CMV-seropositive.

The genes are TRBV7-8 and TRBJ2-1; TRBD1 agrees at 10 bases. The junction had 9 bases not matched to a gene; V was cut back by 5 bases and J by 8 bases. Germline V gives CDR1 SGHVS, CDR2 FQNEAQ. The CDR3 extends over 15 amino acids. The CDR3 region is CASSLRQGARYEQFF. The CDR3 nucleotides read TGTGCCAGCAGCCTAAGACAGGGGGCGCGTTATGAGCAGTTCTTC.

There are a few counts of this clone. J is TRBJ2-7 and V is TRBV4-1; TRBD2 matches at 10 bases. J was trimmed by 1 base and V by 4 bases; bases with no gene match: 4. This CDR3 contains 15 residues. CDR1 MGHRA and CDR2 YSYEKL come from the germline V gene. The CDR3 nucleotides are TGCGCCAGCAGCCCAGGGACTAGCGTTTCCTACGAGCAGTACTTC. Its protein product is CASSPGTSVSYEQYF.

Only a few counts were recorded for this clone. The V call is TRBV7-2, the J call TRBJ1-5, with a tentative D call TRBD1 (5 bases). The V end was cut by 6 bases, the J end by 5 bases, with 11 bases between. CDR1 is SGHTA, CDR2 FQGNSA, per germline. This CDR3 spans 13 amino acids. The CDR3 here is CASSAGMDQPQHF. CDR3 DNA sequence: TGTGCCAGCAGTGCAGGGATGGATCAGCCCCAGCATTTT.

V usage is TRBV19 and J usage is TRBJ1-5; 9 positions agree with TRBD1. Trimming cost V 5 bases and J 4 bases; bases outside gene matches: 6. Germline-derived CDR1 and CDR2 are LNHDA and SQIVND (reference sequence). This CDR3 spans 15 amino acids. DNA of the CDR3: TGTGCCAGTAGTTCCTACGACAGGGGGAATCAGCCCCAGCATTTT. It translates to CASSSYDRGNQPQHF.

The rearrangement links TRBV18 to TRBJ2-5, with 7 nucleotides matching TRBD2. CDR3 size: 17 residues. The J segment lost 2 bases and the V segment lost 0 bases, leaving 9 bases of the junction unmatched. Germline CDR1 KGHSH, CDR2 LQKENI. CDR3 sequence: CASSPPRGEVGQETQYF. In DNA form, the CDR3 reads TGTGCCAGCTCACCACCTCGGGGGGAAGTTGGGCAAGAGACCCAGTACTTC.

The V call is TRBV10-1, the J call TRBJ1-1; D unclear. This CDR3 spans 11 amino acids. The germline CDR1 and CDR2 sequences are WNHNN and SYGVQD (reference sequence). With 7 bases removed from V and 2 bases from J, the gap between germline ends came to 5 bases. This CDR3 reads CASTSNTEAFF. Here the CDR3 DNA reads TGCGCCAGCACCTCCAACACTGAAGCTTTCTTT.

This clone was found a few times. The chain links TRBV6-1 to TRBJ2-5, with TRBD1 matching 9 bases. The CDR3 runs to 14 residues. CDR1 is MNHNS, CDR2 SASEGT, per germline. V dropped 6 bases and J dropped 7; count of bases not matched to a gene: 9. CDR3 protein: CASRPGQGMGTQYF. For the CDR3, the DNA is TGTGCCAGCAGGCCAGGACAGGGGATGGGGACCCAGTACTTC.

This chain links TRBV29-1 with TRBJ2-5; TRBD2 agrees at 7 bases. The J call could be wrong; TRBJ2-7 is a better fit for the DNA end. CDR3 length equals 13 residues. CDR1 is SQVTM, CDR2 ANQGSEA, per germline. The DNA of the CDR3 is TGCAGCGTTGCCTGGACTAGTGCCTACGAGCAGTACTTC. Translating it yields CSVAWTSAYEQYF.

This chain joins TRBV27 and TRBJ2-2, with TRBD2 identical over 14 bases. CDR3 length: 19 amino acids. Losses at the gene ends were 3 bases for V and 5 bases for J; bases not matched to a gene: 11. In germline, CDR1 is MNHEY, CDR2 SMNVEV (reference sequence). This chain's CDR3 is CASSFSAPGLAGETGELFF. CDR3 DNA sequence: TGTGCCAGCAGTTTTTCAGCCCCGGGACTAGCGGGAGAAACCGGGGAGCTGTTTTTT.

For this clone: One junction end does not reproduce the germline sequence, and a read error may be involved. V and J are TRBV7-7 and TRBJ1-4; TRBD1 agrees at 7 bases. The CDR3 totals 15 residues. Germline CDR1 is SSHAT and CDR2 is FNYEAQ (reference sequence). The CDR3 nucleotides are TGTGCTAGCAGCTTAACAGGGGCTGCTACTGAAAAACTGTTTTTT. Amino acid sequence: CASSLTGAATEKLFF.

This clone showed up just once. This chain uses TRBV28 with TRBJ2-7; 9 bases are a match to TRBD2. This CDR3 is 15 amino acids long. Germline CDR1 reads MDHEN; CDR2 reads SYDVKM. V shed 6 bases and J 3 bases; nucleotides not matched to a gene: 9. The CDR3 nucleotides are TGTGCCAGCAGCATAGGGCGGGAGGGTTTCTACGAGCAGTACTTC. Its protein is CASSIGREGFYEQYF.

V usage is TRBV19 and J usage is TRBJ1-1, with D perhaps matching TRBD1 (6 bases). Germline lookup yields CDR1 LNHDA and CDR2 SQIVND (reference sequence). The CDR3 contains 13 residues. Trimming took 3 bases from V and 6 from J, leaving 11 bases between them. The CDR3: CASSIGRGPEAFF. The CDR3 region has the DNA TGTGCCAGTAGTATCGGCAGGGGTCCTGAAGCTTTCTTT. Complete variable domain (other parts from reference TRBV19 and TRBJ1-1): DGGITQSPKYLFRKEGQNVTLSCEQNLNHDAMYWYRQDPGQGLRLIYYSQIVNDFQKGDIAEGYSVSREKKESFPLTVTSAQKNPTAFYLCASSIGRGPEAFFGQGTRLTVV.

This chain connects TRBV4-3 to TRBJ1-1, with D hard to call. The V end lost 0 bases, the J end lost 4 bases, and 9 bases lay between the germline ends. This CDR3 region has 14 residues. Looked up from germline, CDR1 is LGHNA and CDR2 is YSLEER. The CDR3 spells CASSQDTAGTEAFF. CDR3 DNA: TGCGCCAGCAGCCAAGACACTGCGGGCACTGAAGCTTTCTTT.

The chain couples TRBV29-1 to TRBJ2-7, with D perhaps matching TRBD1 (5 bases). This CDR3 region has 13 residues. Trimming cost V 7 bases and J 0 bases, with 13 bases left between them. Germline V gene data show CDR1 as SQVTM and CDR2 as ANQGSEA. CDR3 nucleotides: TGCAGCGGTACGACAGCCCGCTCCTACGAGCAGTACTTC. Its protein product is CSGTTARSYEQYF.

The sample holds one count of this clone. For the CDR3, the DNA is TGTGCCAGCAGCTTAGACAGAAACACTGAAGCTTTCTTT. The encoded protein is CASSLDRNTEAFF. The rearrangement uses TRBV11-2 and TRBJ1-1; D remains ambiguous. Trimming removed 0 bases from V and 2 bases from J, with 4 bases in between. The CDR3 length is 13 residues. Germline V gene lookup returns CDR1 SGHAT and CDR2 FQNNGV.

This clone appeared a few times. The chain uses TRBV6-6 and TRBJ2-7; possible D gene TRBD1, 6 bases. In germline, CDR1 is MNHNY, CDR2 SVGAGI (reference sequence). The CDR3 spans 14 residues. The V and J ends lost 5 bases and 7 bases respectively, with 18 bases between them. As DNA, the CDR3 is TGTGCCAGCAGTGCGACCCCGGACAGATCGGAGCAGTACTTC. Its translation: CASSATPDRSEQYF.